Listed below are T cell receptor beta chains from one sample, sequenced in a study of blood T cell repertoires in COVID-19. TCRdb's copy holds only in-frame clones and misses some; the assay was immunoSEQ multiplex PCR. Of about 200,000 clones listed, about 87% are singletons. The sample taken for sequencing was peripheral blood. The receptors shown here come from a man in his 60s who had recovered from COVID-19. Both conserved end residues are part of each CDR3. A D gene is named only where the DNA matches it firmly. Size tells how often a clone was seen (once, few, many) or the class of an expanded clone, and some rows leave it out.

15,TRBV6-2/TRBV6-3,TRBJ1-3,TRBD1,-,CASSTDRVTGNTIYF,TGTGCCAGCAGTACAGACAGGGTCACGGGAAACACCATATATTTT
13,TRBV7-3,TRBJ1-6,-,once,CASSFSGPSPLHF,TGTGCCAGCAGCTTCTCGGGTCCATCACCCCTCCACTTT
11,TRBV6-5,TRBJ1-2,TRBD1,-,CASTDLRGVTF,TGTGCCAGCACGGACCTCAGGGGGGTCACCTTC
15,TRBV7-9,TRBJ2-4,TRBD2,-,CASSKGLAVQNIQYF,TGTGCCAGCAGCAAGGGACTAGCGGTCCAAAACATTCAGTACTTC
16,TRBV19,TRBJ2-3,-,-,CASSIGQGFFADTQYF,TGTGCCAGTAGTATAGGCCAGGGGTTTTTCGCAGATACGCAGTATTTT
13,TRBV5-1,TRBJ2-3,-,-,CASSLRETDTQYF,TGCGCCAGCAGCTTGCGGGAGACAGATACGCAGTATTTT
15,TRBV2,TRBJ1-1,TRBD1,-,CASSRDRGENTEAFF,TGTGCCAGCAGCAGGGACAGGGGCGAGAACACTGAAGCTTTCTTT
17,TRBV5-1,TRBJ2-7,TRBD2,-,CASSLPPTSGIYYEQYF,TGCGCCAGCAGCTTGCCCCCAACTAGCGGGATTTATTACGAGCAGTACTTC
13,TRBV7-3,TRBJ1-1,-,-,CASSYQQGTEAFF,TGTGCCAGCAGTTATCAGCAGGGAACTGAAGCTTTCTTT
15,TRBV6-5,TRBJ1-2,TRBD1,-,CASSDRDRPARGYTF,TGTGCCAGCAGCGACCGGGACAGGCCTGCGCGGGGCTACACCTTC
15,TRBV5-5,TRBJ1-5,-,-,CASSLGAGGNQPQHF,TGTGCCAGCAGCTTGGGGGCAGGCGGCAATCAGCCCCAGCATTTT
13,TRBV11-2,TRBJ2-1,-,-,CAHTRGRGNEQFF,TGTGCCCACACTCGCGGGCGGGGCAATGAGCAGTTCTTC
13,TRBV12-5,TRBJ2-2,TRBD1,-,CASGRGRPGELFF,TGTGCTAGTGGGAGGGGGCGTCCCGGGGAGCTGTTTTTT
12,TRBV12-3/TRBV12-4,TRBJ1-2,-,-,CASTQVRDGYTF,TGTGCCAGCACCCAGGTCAGGGATGGCTACACCTTC
16,TRBV7-2,TRBJ1-6,TRBD1,-,CASSLRAGGNNSPLHF,TGTGCCAGCAGCTTACGGGCAGGGGGAAATAATTCACCCCTCCACTTT
16,TRBV2,TRBJ2-1,TRBD2,-,CASSEGLAGAYNEQFF,TGTGCCAGCAGTGAGGGACTAGCGGGAGCCTACAATGAGCAGTTCTTC
18,TRBV18,TRBJ1-1,TRBD1,-,CASSPLQGARNVNTEAFF,TGTGCCAGCTCACCACTTCAGGGGGCCAGGAATGTGAACACTGAAGCTTTCTTT
14,TRBV10-3,TRBJ2-5,TRBD2,-,CAIRAGTTQETQYF,TGTGCCATCAGGGCCGGGACTACCCAAGAGACCCAGTACTTC
16,TRBV5-4,TRBJ2-2,TRBD2,-,CASSPGLATNTGELFF,TGTGCCAGCAGCCCTGGACTAGCGACGAACACCGGGGAGCTGTTTTTT
13,TRBV7-3,TRBJ2-7,-,-,CASSLADTYEQYF,TGTGCCAGCAGCTTAGCTGACACCTACGAGCAGTACTTC
16,TRBV7-6,TRBJ2-5,TRBD1,once,CASSLAGTGVAETQYF,TGTGCCAGCAGCTTAGCTGGGACAGGGGTTGCAGAGACCCAGTACTTC
13,TRBV5-8,TRBJ1-2,-,-,CASSFQGAGGYTF,TGTGCCAGCAGCTTCCAGGGCGCGGGAGGCTACACCTTC
14,TRBV10-3,TRBJ2-1,-,few,CAISSDRTYNEQFF,TGTGCCATCTCTTCGGACAGAACCTACAATGAGCAGTTCTTC
16,TRBV24-1,TRBJ2-1,TRBD2,-,CATSDRGTGGDEEQFF,TGTGCCACCAGTGATCGCGGGACGGGAGGTGACGAGGAGCAGTTCTTC
12,TRBV28,TRBJ2-2,-,-,CASRSGTGELFF,TGTGCCAGCCGCTCCGGCACCGGGGAGCTGTTTTTT
15,TRBV10-3,TRBJ2-1,-,-,CAISSDSNSYNEQFF,TGTGCCATCAGTTCCGACAGTAACTCCTACAATGAGCAGTTCTTC
16,TRBV6-5,TRBJ1-1,-,-,CASSYRSGQTNTEAFF,TGTGCCAGCAGTTACCGATCCGGACAGACGAACACTGAAGCTTTCTTT
14,TRBV29-1,TRBJ2-1,TRBD1,-,CSVATGTGYNEQFF,TGCAGCGTTGCCACCGGGACAGGCTACAATGAGCAGTTCTTC
15,TRBV2,TRBJ1-1,TRBD1,-,CASGDSSIMNTEAFF,TGTGCCAGCGGGGACAGCTCCATAATGAACACTGAAGCTTTCTTT
14,TRBV5-8,TRBJ1-1,-,-,CASSLAADREEAFF,TGTGCCAGCAGCTTGGCCGCCGACAGAGAAGAAGCTTTCTTT
15,TRBV7-2,TRBJ1-1,-,few,CASSFGGVMNTEAFF,TGTGCCAGCAGCTTTGGGGGGGTAATGAACACTGAAGCTTTCTTT
11,TRBV11-3,TRBJ2-2,-,-,CASSRGEELFF,TGTGCCAGCAGCCGGGGAGAGGAGCTGTTTTTT
15,TRBV5-1,TRBJ2-2,-,-,CASSKGQVNTGELFF,TGCGCCAGCAGCAAGGGACAAGTGAACACCGGGGAGCTGTTTTTT
13,TRBV24-1,TRBJ1-1,TRBD1,-,CATRDRETTEAFF,TGTGCCACCAGGGACAGGGAGACCACTGAAGCTTTCTTT
15,TRBV7-2,TRBJ1-3,-,-,CASSLDGKTGNTIYF,TGTGCCAGCAGCTTAGACGGGAAGACGGGAAACACCATATATTTT
15,TRBV5-5,TRBJ2-2,TRBD2,-,CASSSSGAFTGELFF,TGTGCCAGCAGCTCTAGCGGGGCTTTCACCGGGGAGCTGTTTTTT
13,TRBV30,TRBJ2-5,-,-,CAWSVLVGETQYF,TGTGCCTGGAGTGTACTAGTAGGGGAGACCCAGTACTTC
14,TRBV2,TRBJ1-4,-,few,CASSASRGGEKLFF,TGTGCCAGCAGTGCTTCCAGGGGTGGTGAAAAACTGTTTTTT
14,TRBV5-1,TRBJ2-1,TRBD2,once,CASNEREGPNEQFF,TGCGCCAGCAATGAGCGGGAGGGCCCCAATGAGCAGTTCTTC
14,TRBV5-1,TRBJ1-2,TRBD1,few,CASRSTGVIDGYTF,TGCGCCAGCAGGTCGACAGGGGTTATTGATGGCTACACCTTC
14,TRBV10-3,TRBJ2-7,TRBD1,-,CAISSGTGIYEQYF,TGTGCCATCAGTTCCGGGACAGGAATCTACGAGCAGTACTTC
14,TRBV25-1,TRBJ1-4,-,-,CASRGPGLNEKLFF,TGTGCCAGCAGGGGCCCTGGGCTTAATGAAAAACTGTTTTTT
15,TRBV11-2,TRBJ2-1,TRBD2,-,CASSLERGGRNEQFF,TGTGCCAGCAGCTTAGAGCGGGGGGGTCGTAATGAGCAGTTCTTC
13,TRBV29-1,TRBJ2-5,-,-,CSVAWAQRETQYF,TGCAGCGTCGCCTGGGCCCAGCGGGAGACCCAGTACTTC
14,TRBV3-1/TRBV3-2,TRBJ2-1,TRBD2,-,CASSQSSAGDEQFF,TGTGCCAGCAGCCAATCTAGCGCGGGGGATGAGCAGTTCTTC
17,TRBV7-3,TRBJ2-3,TRBD2,-,CASSSGTSGGSTDTQYF,TGTGCCAGCAGCTCCGGGACTAGCGGGGGTAGCACAGATACGCAGTATTTT
11,TRBV12-3/TRBV12-4,TRBJ2-7,-,once,CASSPSVGQYF,TGTGCCAGCAGTCCCTCTGTCGGGCAGTACTTC
12,TRBV19,TRBJ1-1,-,-,CASSIEPREAFF,TGTGCCAGTAGTATAGAACCCAGGGAAGCTTTCTTT
15,TRBV5-1,TRBJ2-7,TRBD2,-,CASSLGSGNRVEQYF,TGCGCCAGCAGCTTGGGGAGCGGGAATCGCGTCGAGCAGTACTTC
15,TRBV6-6,TRBJ2-7,-,-,CASSYGRTLPSEQYF,TGTGCCAGCAGTTACGGACGGACTTTACCCTCCGAGCAGTACTTC
15,TRBV4-3,TRBJ1-4,TRBD1,-,CASSQRQGIGEKLFF,TGCGCCAGCAGCCAAAGACAGGGAATCGGCGAAAAACTGTTTTTT
12,TRBV4-2,TRBJ2-7,-,-,CASSQDRDEQYF,TGTGCCAGCAGCCAAGACAGGGACGAGCAGTACTTC
13,TRBV29-1,TRBJ1-4,-,-,CSVESGTNEKLFF,TGCAGCGTTGAGTCAGGAACTAATGAAAAACTGTTTTTT